This T cell receptor (beta chain) was captured by sequencing in a study of Ad26.COV2.S vaccination and SARS-CoV-2 variants (dated by TCRdb to the early 2020s). With respect to the entire study: Sequencing of the TCRbeta repertoire served to evaluate the specificity and breadth of SARS-CoV-2-reactive T cell receptors following Ad26.COV2.S vaccination. The TCR-sequenced set comprised around 30 samples: some 20 Ad26.COV2.S vaccine recipients, 5 placebo recipients and 8 SARS-CoV-2 convalescent individuals.

Per the germline V gene, MGHDK is the CDR1 and SYGVNS is the CDR2. V lost 0 bases and J lost 7 bases, and the count of bases not matched to a germline gene is 5. The CDR3 runs 15 amino acids, cysteine and phenylalanine included. The kept DNA is CDR3 alone, 45 bases in frame from the first base. The time point label for this specimen denotes: individuals recovered from natural SARS-CoV-2 infection. Beyond this particular receptor, the publication reports: Vaccine and placebo recipients had comparable non-spike TCR breadth, which fits with the vaccine containing only spike. After vaccination, spike-specific CD8+ and CD4+ T cell responses were reported to show substantial breadth. The authors noted that total T cell responses may have been underestimated by the TCR breadth and depth analyses. Ad26.COV2.S recipients had higher spike-specific TCR breadth than placebo recipients (P = 0.0014).

Of note for this clone: This clone's antigen is unknown. It has no much larger one-base neighbor in the sample; base qualities were not kept.

The immunoSEQ Assay was used to sequence TCRbeta CDR3 regions. After extraction, genomic DNA underwent amplification by bias-controlled multiplex PCR, followed by high-throughput sequencing. The original pipeline was this. To quantify the absolute abundance of every unique TCRbeta CDR3 region, sequences were collapsed and filtered. T cell fraction was estimated by normalizing TCRbeta template counts to usable DNA, with usable DNA measured through amplification of reference genes found in all nucleated cells. Repertoire TCRs were annotated as SARS-CoV-2-specific by exact matching of V gene, CDR3 amino acid sequence and J gene to a known reactive TCR set. The reference SARS-CoV-2 TCR set came from MIRA and was filtered for enrichment in COVID-19-positive ImmuneCODE repertoires, removing public or cross-reactive TCRs. Using the MIRA antigens, annotated TCRs were further analysed by specific ORF or by position within an ORF. Breadth was defined as annotated unique rearrangements over total unique productive rearrangements; depth was the summed frequency of those rearrangements. Group comparisons of TCR breadth used two-sided Wilcoxon rank-sum tests. TCRdb obtained this table from immuneACCESS and retained in-frame rearrangements with V and J assigned. These tables miss some clones; where compared with another copy, unresolved V genes account for less than half of the shortfall, and the remainder is unexplained. V and J calls and clone size follow that table, whereas D and trimming were derived from the DNA. Across this sample there are about 350,000 clones, with just over 90% seen only once. The top ten hold 3.9% of the sample.

This clonotype was sampled from a human donor who had recovered from COVID-19. Source: peripheral blood, taken after recovery from COVID-19. The receptor chain draws on TRBV25-1 and TRBJ1-4; 7 bases in the junction line up with TRBD1. The CDR3 reads CASSEYRQGGEKLFF. The DNA reads as follows: TGTGCCAGCAGTGAATACCGACAGGGAGGTGAAAAACTGTTTTTT.